This TCR beta chain was observed in a study of cytomegalovirus exposure and HLA in healthy donors. Study in general: Genotyping of roughly 400 donors showed that roughly 80% belonged to the Caucasian-associated ancestry cluster.

The PCR used 60 Vbeta and 13 Jbeta primers. This table comes from immunoSEQ multiplex PCR, and its TCRdb copy is limited to in-frame clones, with some not included. The repertoire holds some 140,000 clones, with around 83% as singletons. On this clone: The antigen remains undetermined.

Points from the study as a whole: On later analysis, the bulk of CMV-associated TCR beta chains appeared to be HLA-restricted. Analysis was carried out at a later point, and it linked a missense DCLRE1C variant to TCR beta V- and J-gene trimming.

CDR3 size: 16 residues. From germline, CDR1 is LGHNA and CDR2 YNFKEQ. V lost 0 bases and J lost 2, with 14 bases in between. Sample: PBMCs. The sequence derives from a male donor in good health and CMV-seropositive. The genes are TRBV4-2 and TRBJ2-7; tentatively, D is TRBD1 (6 bases). CDR3 nucleotide sequence: TGTGCCAGCAGCCAAGATAGCACAGGGAGTACCTACGAGCAGTACTTC. This encodes CASSQDSTGSTYEQYF.